This T cell receptor (beta chain) was obtained from a study of primary melanoma T cells and metastatic recurrence (dated by TCRdb to the early 2020s). General notes on the study: A total of 150 to 200 primary melanomas made up the cohort, all of stage T2 to T4 and more than 1 mm thick. The study tested whether T-cell fraction and T-cell repertoire clonality in primary melanoma tumors predicted patient outcome. Histopathological grading of tumor-infiltrating lymphocytes served as the comparison point for the T-cell fraction derived from sequencing. The T-cell fraction measured by TCR beta sequencing was weighed against progression-free survival, the clinical outcome chosen for the comparison. General study outcomes and caveats: An effective T-cell-mediated antitumor response in primary melanoma was framed by the authors only as a suggestion, not a demonstrated mechanism. Protection appeared to be conferred by a T-cell fraction above 20% regardless of ulceration status, mitotic rate or nodal disease. Progression-free survival prediction was reportedly improved more by adding T-cell fraction to tumor thickness than by adding any other histopathological variable. Progression-free survival was reportedly predicted by the tumor T-cell fraction independently of thickness, ulceration, mitotic rate and age.

The germline V gene (reference sequence) specifies LNHNV as CDR1 and YYDKDF as CDR2. V was cut back by 1 base and J by 7 bases, leaving a gap of 13 bases between them. The CDR3 holds 14 amino acids from the cysteine to the phenylalanine. CDR3 DNA only is kept here, 42 bases in frame from base 1. This clone was picked up a small number of times. The target of this receptor is not known. No base-level quality is on record; no much larger clone is a single base apart. Receptor libraries were prepared by the immunoSEQ multiplex PCR assay. Primary melanoma tumor tissue was subjected to high-throughput sequencing of the T-cell receptor beta chain. Processing in the source paper ran as follows. TCRB CDR3 sharing between samples and the distribution of insertions and deletions were included in the repertoire analyses. A gradient-boosted model ranked the predictive value of the T-cell fraction against histopathological variables. The clones in this table, taken by TCRdb from immuneACCESS, are in-frame only. Not every clone is retained; where verified, under half of the shortfall comes from an unresolved V gene, and the cause of the rest is unknown. V, J and clone size are those of that table, while D and trimming were read from the DNA. The sample table records roughly 540 clones; 70% to 80% of these occur just once. The ten largest clones represent 46% of the sample.

Patients had primary melanoma that had been surgically resected and was considered potentially curable but at risk of metastatic recurrence. The sequence is built from TRBV15 and TRBJ1-2; the D gene remains uncertain. This clonotype originated in a human donor with melanoma. The sample taken for sequencing was melanoma tumor tissue. At the DNA level, the sequence is TGTGCCACCAGCAGAGGGACGGCCACGGTTGGCTACACCTTC. Its coded protein is CATSRGTATVGYTF.